This T cell receptor beta chain was sequenced in a study of cytomegalovirus exposure and HLA in healthy donors (dated by TCRdb to 2015 to 2018). Notes on the research overall: In an earlier analysis of under 750 of the donors, around 300 Gb of sequence data and 90 million to 120 million unique TCR beta sequences from about 179 million T cells were reported. An early release that covered fewer than 800 HLA-typed donors contained approximately 300 gigabases of sequencing data and 70 million to 100 million unique TCR sequences. Among the approximately 400 genotyped donors, under 90% belonged to the genetic ancestry cluster associated with self-reported Caucasian donors. The study aimed to test whether signatures of past pathogen exposure could be identified by cataloging public T cell receptors. Using immunosequencing, the study profiled T cell repertoires from fewer than 700 subjects and related those repertoires to cytomegalovirus serostatus. Besides the first cohort of 666 subjects, a separate validation cohort made up of around 120 different subjects was used. The study combined high-throughput TCR immunosequencing, statistical association of individual TCRs with disease status, and machine learning to predict cytomegalovirus infection status. In a later analysis, previously published TCR beta repertoires from more than 500 donors were re-analyzed and high-resolution HLA genotyping was added so that TCR occurrence patterns could be studied. Rather than using new phenotypic data, the later analysis identified candidate immune exposures from TCR beta sequences and from how often those sequences occurred across donors. An earlier analysis of some 600 of the donors applied high-throughput TCR beta sequencing to assess whether each TCR beta V gene segment acted as functional or pseudogenic. Donor age, sex, ethnicity and CMV serostatus were compiled alongside the repertoire data. A later genetic analysis used genome-wide SNP genotypes for about 55% of the 666 donors, treating that subset as a discovery cohort. Every discovery cohort repertoire had been produced on one sequencing platform. Class I and class II HLA loci were covered by the typing at four-digit resolution. The number of donors typed differed by locus, with roughly 629-640 for A, B, C, DRB1 and DQB1, 522 for DQA1, over 600 for DPA1, and some 450 for DPB1. Roughly five DR-DQ haplotypes were handled as single units for association and clustering because linkage in the cohort was strong. On average, about 240,000 unique TCR beta nucleotide sequences were sequenced per donor among about 400 genotyped donors of the cohort, with around 19% of those sequences being non-productive.

The method behind the library was the immunoSEQ multiplex PCR assay. A mixture of 60 forward primers for TCR Vbeta segments and 13 reverse primers for TCR Jbeta segments was used in the multiplex PCR. A multiplex PCR assay on genomic DNA amplified the CDR3 region of rearranged TCR beta genes. The amplified TCR beta libraries were sequenced on the Illumina HiSeq System as 87-base-pair reads. The authors' pipeline ran thus. Across the 700 or so repertoires, a later analysis counted roughly 77 million unique TCR beta chains, around 10 million of which were shared by at least two donors. To remove PCR and sequencing errors, raw reads were error-corrected and collapsed into unique sequences using a nearest-neighbor algorithm that merged closely related sequences. V, D and J gene segments were assigned by aligning CDR3 sequences to IMGT reference sequences. For a sequence to be retained, a match of at least six nucleotides was required to both a V gene segment and a J gene segment. Rearrangements were classified as productive when the CDR3 lacked stop codons and remained in frame with V and J, and all other rearrangements were classified as non-productive. CDR3 was defined by IMGT convention, running from the second conserved V-encoded cysteine to the conserved J-encoded phenylalanine. Sequences without an unambiguous match to a single V gene segment were excluded from the earlier analysis of about 630 of the donors. An earlier analysis of around 600 of the donors classified V segments as functional when productive rearrangements were above 56.7% and as segregating when the standard deviation between donors was above 5%. A statistical classification framework was developed to diagnose cytomegalovirus status using the catalog of TCR beta chain sequences. A later analysis assigned V and J genes by comparing TCR nucleotide sequences with IMGT/GENE-DB human TR gene sequences. A later analysis assigned CDR3 sequences and most-parsimonious VDJ recombination scenarios with the TCRdist pipeline. In a later analysis, each TCR beta chain was defined by its CDR3 amino acid sequence together with its V-gene family, and reads without a unique V-gene family were excluded. A later analysis removed nearly 600 highly shared, low-generation-probability nucleotide sequences to deal with suspected cross-contamination and a sequencing artifact. In a later analysis, a clonal expansion index was calculated for each public chain from normalized within-repertoire ranks of inferred template counts. A later analysis computed generation probabilities with a VDJ recombination model fitted to out-of-frame rearrangements, and checked the results against IGoR. In a later analysis, hypergeometric tests were used to score TCR-TCR, TCR-HLA and TCR-CMV co-occurrence, with a repertoire-size bias correction applied to TCR pairs. To estimate false discovery rates, a later analysis permuted the HLA or CMV assignments 20 times. In a later analysis, co-occurring TCRs were grouped with DBSCAN, and TCRdist sequence similarity was added when clustering was performed within HLA-allele-positive subsets. For co-occurrence clustering, repertoires with fewer than 30,000 or more than 120,000 public chains were excluded, along with five or six repertoires with anomalous nucleotide sharing. TCRdb holds this immuneACCESS table with in-frame rearrangements only. Some clones are missing; in checked studies, unresolved V genes explain under half, and the rest has no known cause. V, J and clone size were drawn from that table, and D and trimming were deduced from the DNA. The sample data list under 200,000 clones, and around 63% of these were observed just once. 4.5% of the sample lies in the top ten.

What the work shows at the level of the full study, not this receptor alone: In the study, 150 to 200 TCR beta chains were listed as associated with cytomegalovirus. In both the original and validation cohorts, the classifier was reported to diagnose cytomegalovirus status with high specificity and sensitivity. In a later genetic analysis, fewer N-insertions in productive TCRs were reported among donors in an Asian-associated ancestry cluster than the approximately 710-donor mean. The presence/absence analyses assumed that sequencing depth was roughly uniform across donors, and that assumption may not be true. Several of the top co-occurrence clusters appeared to be linked to parvovirus B19, influenza, CMV and Epstein-Barr virus, according to a later analysis. A further reported finding was that TCR beta sequences accurately predicted the HLA-A and HLA-B alleles for most subjects in the first cohort. Only TCR beta chains were sequenced in this cohort, and the absence of alpha or paired-chain data limited detectable features. The sequencing pipeline was judged likely to have produced a cluster of highly shared sequence variants as a technical artifact. In a later analysis, most CMV-associated TCR beta chains were found to appear HLA-restricted, with HLA associations seemingly driven largely by CMV exposure. A later genetic analysis associated a missense DCLRE1C variant with V-gene and J-gene trimming of TCR beta chains, and an independent cohort replicated the association. For the cohort, immune exposure information was limited to CMV serostatus. A later analysis found that TCR association rates varied across HLA loci, with DRB1 alleles showing the most associated TCRs and HLA-C alleles the fewest. Because counts were too low, about 17 rarely observed V segments, including chromosome 9 orphons, were excluded from the earlier analysis of several hundred of the donors. Compared with equally common non-associated chains, HLA-associated TCR beta chains in a later analysis were more clonally expanded and had lower generation probabilities. Across donors, most TCR sequences were observed very rarely, whereas some public TCRs were present in many individuals. Three of the identified cytomegalovirus-associated TCR beta chains were confirmed in vitro to be specific for cytomegalovirus antigens. At a false discovery rate of 0.05, a later analysis linked 16,951 TCR beta sequences to specific HLA alleles. Because some donors lacked HLA typing at each locus, the association tests relied only on the typed subset. When HLA alleles, especially DR and DQ, strongly co-occurred, TCR associations were difficult to assign to individual alleles. Broadly in line with IMGT annotations, most TCR beta V segments showed up in productive rearrangements about 87% or about 30% of the time in an earlier analysis of several hundred of the donors. The authors suggested that the approach could potentially be extended to other disease states and immunological phenotypes. Correlated functional status among segregating V segments might be attributable to linkage disequilibrium, but an unknown experimental factor could not be ruled out.

In total, approximately 700 healthy bone marrow donors made up the cohort. Cohort members were all nominally healthy when sampled, although unrecorded immune exposures were likely present. The donor was CMV seropositive and was included in the group of 250 to 300 seropositive cohort members. A peripheral blood sample was provided by each donor, and peripheral blood mononuclear cells were used for TCR beta sequencing. The Qiagen DNeasy Blood Extraction Kit was used to extract genomic DNA from the blood cell samples. Notes on this clone: This clone's antigen is unknown. No much larger clone exists at a distance of one base, and base qualities are not known.

The sample taken for sequencing was PBMCs. This sequence originates from a young woman in good health and CMV-seropositive.

The DNA sequence is as follows: TGTGCCATCAGTGAGCGACTCCCCGAGCAGTACTTC. Translation gives CAISERLPEQYF. The sequence links TRBV10-3 to TRBJ2-7; no D segment can be confidently identified. V is cut by 2 bases and J by 6 bases, and the space between the germline ends is 8 bases. The CDR3 goes from the cysteine to the phenylalanine over 12 residues. Left in the record is the CDR3 DNA by itself, 36 bases read in frame from the first base. Looking up the germline V gene yields CDR1 ENHRY and CDR2 SYGVKD.